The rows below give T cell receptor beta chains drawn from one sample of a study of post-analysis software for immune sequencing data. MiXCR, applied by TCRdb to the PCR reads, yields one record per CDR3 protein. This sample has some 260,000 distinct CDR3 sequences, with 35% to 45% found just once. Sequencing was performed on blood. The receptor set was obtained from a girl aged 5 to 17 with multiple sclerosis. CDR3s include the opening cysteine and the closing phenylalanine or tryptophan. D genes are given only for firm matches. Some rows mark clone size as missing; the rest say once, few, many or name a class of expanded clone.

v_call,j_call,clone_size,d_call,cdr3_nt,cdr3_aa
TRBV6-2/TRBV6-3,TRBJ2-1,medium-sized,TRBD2,TGTGCCAGCGTGAAGCTAGCGGGAAATGAGCAGTTCTTC,CASVKLAGNEQFF
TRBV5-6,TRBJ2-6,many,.,TGTGCCAGCAGCTTAGGGACGATCTCTGGGGCCAACGTCCTGACTTTC,CASSLGTISGANVLTF
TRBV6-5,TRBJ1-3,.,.,TGTGTCAGCAGTTACGCCCTCACAGGGACTGGAAACACCATATATTTT,CVSSYALTGTGNTIYF
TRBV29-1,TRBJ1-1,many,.,TGCAGCGTTGTGCGAGAGGTGACTGAAGCTTTCTTT,CSVVREVTEAFF
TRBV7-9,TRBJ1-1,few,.,TGTGCCAGCAGCTTAGATGGCAAAGGGGGCACTGAAGCTTTCTTT,CASSLDGKGGTEAFF
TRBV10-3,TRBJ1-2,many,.,TGTGCCATCACCACTAGCCAGGGTATCTATGGCTACACCTTC,CAITTSQGIYGYTF
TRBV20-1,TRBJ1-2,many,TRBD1,TGCAGTGCCCAAGCAACAAACAGGGGGGGTTATGGCTACACCTTC,CSAQATNRGGYGYTF
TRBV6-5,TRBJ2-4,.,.,TGTGCCAGCAGTTACTCGAAGGGTGCCAAAAACATTCAGTACTTC,CASSYSKGAKNIQYF
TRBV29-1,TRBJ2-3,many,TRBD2,TGCAGCGAATTAGCGGGGGGGATCGGCACAGATACGCAGTATTTT,CSELAGGIGTDTQYF
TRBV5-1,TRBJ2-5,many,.,TGCGCCAGCAGCTTGGAACTAGGAAGGAGCCGAGAGACCCAGTACTTC,CASSLELGRSRETQYF
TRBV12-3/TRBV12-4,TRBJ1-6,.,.,TGTGCCAGCAGTACGGAAGGGGGGCCCTCCTATAATTCACCCCTCCACTTT,CASSTEGGPSYNSPLHF